This section outlines one T cell receptor (beta chain) sequence together with its context. What it binds is not known. These data belong to a study of CD8+ T cells in alopecia areata. Study-wide background: Treated patients were dosed with oral tofacitinib, taking 5 to 10 mg twice daily. Patients in the study were on tofacitinib for 6 to 18 months, then off it for 6 months.

The treatment: oral pan-JAK inhibitor, 5-10 mg twice daily. Peripheral blood and lesional scalp punch biopsies were taken from alopecia areata patients. Study results and limitations: The link between baseline CD8+ expansion and response remains uncertain with one nonresponder.

Reverse transcribed after extraction, RNA yielded cDNA as the sequencing template. Clones were read by immunoSEQ multiplex PCR, and TCRdb kept only the in-frame ones, dropping some. This table has 150,000 to 200,000 clones, 60% appearing once. Trimming took 1 base from V and 9 from J, leaving 13 bases between them. The CDR3 is 14 residues long. Germline V lookup: CDR1 GTSNPN, CDR2 SVGIG (reference sequence). This rearrangement joins TRBV30 to TRBJ1-6; TRBD1 is a possible D gene (5 bases). This clonotype was sampled from a human donor with alopecia areata. This material consisted of CD4+ T cells sorted from blood, taken at week 24, from a patient treated with tofacitinib. CDR3 DNA: TGTGCCTGGAGTGGATGGGGCGAATTTTCACCCCTCCACTTT. Translation: CAWSGWGEFSPLHF. The whole variable domain, remainder taken from reference TRBV30 and TRBJ1-6, is SQTIHQWPATLVQPVGSPLSLECTVEGTSNPNLYWYRQAAGRGLQLLFYSVGIGQISSEVPQNLSASRPQDRQFILSSKKLLLSDSGFYLCAWSGWGEFSPLHFGNGTRLTVT.